The 27 T cell receptor beta chains given below trace back to one sample, sequenced in a study of cytomegalovirus exposure and HLA in healthy donors (dated by TCRdb to between 2016 and 2019). The library relied on the immunoSEQ multiplex PCR assay. For the multiplex PCR, a mixture combining 60 forward primers for TCR Vbeta segments and 13 reverse primers for TCR Jbeta segments was used. TCRdb carries this immuneACCESS record with in-frame sequences only. Its versions omit some clonotypes, under half of them owing to an unresolved V gene in the studies checked, with the rest unexplained. The sample table contains 130,000 or so clones; only one count was recorded for 75% to 90% of them. Over 6.5% of the sample is held by the ten biggest clonotypes. Source material: PBMCs. Every receptor here comes from a woman in her 30s in good health and CMV-seropositive.

The rearrangement joins TRBV30 to TRBJ2-3; possible D gene TRBD2, 6 bases. Per germline, CDR1 GTSNPN and CDR2 SVGIG (reference sequence). This CDR3 region has 13 residues. V gave up 4 bases and J gave up 5 bases, with 13 bases separating them. The CDR3, as DNA: TGTGCCTGGAACACGGGACTGCAAGATACGCAGTATTTT. Translated: CAWNTGLQDTQYF.

This chain links TRBV6-6 with TRBJ2-7; 7 bases map to TRBD2. The length of the CDR3 is 15 residues. The junction had 11 bases not matched to a gene; V was cut back by 0 bases and J by 9 bases. Germline assignment: CDR1 MNHNY and CDR2 SVGAGI (reference sequence). The CDR3 bases are TGTGCCAGCAGTTACTCGGGAGGGGAAGGTTTAGGGCAGTACTTC. It yields the protein CASSYSGGEGLGQYF.

This chain joins TRBV6-4 and TRBJ1-1; maybe TRBD1 (6 bases). This CDR3 is built from 13 residues. The ends were cut back, 6 bases at V and 4 bases at J, with 12 bases in the middle. Looked up from germline, CDR1 is MRHNA and CDR2 is SNTAGT. The CDR3 DNA follows: TGTGCCAGCAGCAACAGGGCGGGCACTGAAGCTTTCTTT. Translating it yields CASSNRAGTEAFF.

This chain joins TRBV6-1 and TRBJ1-5; D is possibly TRBD1 (6 bases). The CDR3 extends over 14 amino acids. V lost 4 bases and J 6 bases, leaving 13 bases between the germline ends. Germline values: CDR1 MNHNS, CDR2 SASEGT. CDR3 sequence: CASSAGVRGQPQHF. CDR3 DNA: TGTGCCAGCAGTGCAGGGGTTAGGGGTCAGCCCCAGCATTTT.

CDR3 amino acids: CSVGNRFTDTQYF. In DNA form, the CDR3 reads TGCAGCGTTGGAAACAGGTTCACAGATACGCAGTATTTT. This chain links TRBV29-1 with TRBJ2-3, with D perhaps matching TRBD1 (5 bases). The germline gives CDR1 SQVTM, CDR2 ANQGSEA. V shed 4 bases and J shed 2 bases, with 10 bases lying between them. The CDR3 runs 13 residues.

This clone was counted once. The chain employs TRBV11-1 and TRBJ2-7; TRBD2 matches 7 bases. The CDR3 spans 14 residues. Germline-derived CDR1 and CDR2 are SGHAT and FQDESV (reference sequence). J gave up 2 bases and V 5 bases, and 6 bases lay outside the gene matches. CDR3 region: CASSKRLATYEQYF. The DNA for the CDR3 is TGTGCCAGCAGCAAAAGACTAGCCACCTACGAGCAGTACTTC.

The chain combines TRBV7-8 with TRBJ2-3; D is unclear. The V end lost 5 bases, the J end lost 4 bases, and 10 bases lay between the germline ends. CDR1 and CDR2 (germline): SGHVS, FQNEAQ. This CDR3 has 13 amino acids. In nucleotides, the CDR3 is TGTGCCAGCAGCCCCCCCGGTGCAGATACGCAGTATTTT. Translation gives CASSPPGADTQYF.

The V call is TRBV2, the J call TRBJ1-1; possibly TRBD1 for D (5 bases). This CDR3 comprises 16 residues. Looked up from germline, CDR1 is SNHLY and CDR2 is FYNNEI. V gave up 1 base and J gave up 0 bases, with 12 bases separating them. The chain's CDR3 is CASSEGQIPVNTEAFF. The CDR3 DNA reads as TGTGCCAGCAGTGAAGGACAGATACCCGTGAACACTGAAGCTTTCTTT.

The chain employs TRBV29-1 and TRBJ2-5; D ambiguous. CDR1 and CDR2 from the germline V gene are SQVTM and ANQGSEA. This CDR3 is built from 13 residues. Trimming took 0 bases from V and 2 from J, leaving 7 bases between them. CDR3 DNA: TGCAGCGTTGAAGACACAGATCAAGAGACCCAGTACTTC. It is translated as CSVEDTDQETQYF. Variable domain in full (rest from reference TRBV29-1 and TRBJ2-5): SAVISQKPSRDICQRGTSLTIQCQVDSQVTMMFWYRQQPGQSLTLIATANQGSEATYESGFVIDKFPISRPNLTFSTLTVSNMSPEDSSIYLCSVEDTDQETQYFGPGTRLLVL.

The chain joins TRBV29-1 to TRBJ1-5; D perhaps matches TRBD1 (6 bases). The CDR3 is 13 amino acids. The germline V and J ends were trimmed by 6 bases and 7 bases, with 16 bases remaining between them. Germline CDR1 reads SQVTM; CDR2 reads ANQGSEA. The CDR3 here is CSVKPGVDQPQHF. The CDR3 region has the DNA TGCAGCGTGAAACCAGGGGTAGACCAGCCCCAGCATTTT.

The CDR3 protein is CASSFVPGGQETQYF. DNA of the CDR3: TGCGCCAGCAGCTTCGTTCCCGGGGGCCAAGAGACCCAGTACTTC. The J gene is TRBJ2-5, the V gene TRBV5-1; possibly TRBD2 for D (6 bases). This CDR3 comprises 15 residues. Germline V CDR1 and CDR2: SGHRS, YFSETQ. Trimming took off 2 bases at V and 1 base at J, with 12 bases between the two ends. Full variable domain (missing parts from reference TRBV5-1 and TRBJ2-5): KAGVTQTPRYLIKTRGQQVTLSCSPISGHRSVSWYQQTPGQGLQFLFEYFSETQRNKGNFPGRFSGRQFSNSRSEMNVSTLELGDSALYLCASSFVPGGQETQYFGPGTRLLVL.

The rearrangement links TRBV30 to TRBJ2-1; 9 bases are a match to TRBD2. J lost 9 bases, V lost 2 bases, and 5 bases had no gene match. The CDR3 sequence is 13 residues long. Germline lookup yields CDR1 GTSNPN and CDR2 SVGIG (reference sequence). The CDR3 DNA reads as TGTGCCTGGAGTTTCCGCGGGGGGGGTGAGCAGTTCTTC. Amino acids: CAWSFRGGGEQFF.

The V and J genes are TRBV28 and TRBJ1-3; D is unresolved. The CDR3 is made up of 16 amino acids. The germline gives CDR1 MDHEN, CDR2 SYDVKM. The germline V and J ends were trimmed by 8 bases and 9 bases, with 26 bases remaining between them. CDR3: CASGLMGSGSGVTIYF. DNA for the CDR3: TGTGCCAGCGGCTTAATGGGTTCGGGTTCCGGGGTCACCATATATTTT.

This chain uses TRBV27 with TRBJ2-5; TRBD2 aligns across 8 bases. The tail of the sequence fits TRBJ2-7 better, so the J call may be wrong. CDR1 is MNHEY and CDR2 is SMNVEV in the germline V gene (reference sequence). CDR3 length: 15 residues. CDR3 in DNA: TGTGCCAGCAGTTTAGGAACGGGGGGGCTCTACGAGCAGTACTTC. Protein: CASSLGTGGLYEQYF.

V gene TRBV5-6 combines with J gene TRBJ2-5; 11 positions agree with TRBD2. The J call may not be correct, given that the DNA end is closer to TRBJ2-7. Per germline, CDR1 SGHDT and CDR2 YYEEEE. This CDR3 region has 17 residues. The CDR3 DNA reads as TGTGCCAGCAGTCCCACGCTAGCGGGGGGAAGGTCCTACGAGCAGTACTTC. This encodes CASSPTLAGGRSYEQYF.

The chain employs TRBV2 and TRBJ2-3, with 13 bases matching TRBD2. CDR1 and CDR2 from the germline V gene are SNHLY and FYNNEI. The V and J ends lost 4 bases and 4 bases, in that order; junction bases with no gene match: 2. The CDR3 contains 15 residues. CDR3 coding DNA: TGTGCCAGCAGTGCCACTAGCGGGAGGGCAGATACGCAGTATTTT. The encoded protein is CASSATSGRADTQYF.

This sequence joins TRBV6-1 and TRBJ1-1; D uncertain. Germline values: CDR1 MNHNS, CDR2 SASEGT. CDR3 length: 15 residues. V dropped 5 bases and J dropped 3 bases, with 16 bases sitting between them. CDR3 nucleotides: TGTGCCAGCAGTCCCCTGCGGCCTTCGGACACTGAAGCTTTCTTT. Its translation: CASSPLRPSDTEAFF.

The genes are TRBV5-1 and TRBJ1-2; the D gene is possibly TRBD1 (5 bases). The CDR3 runs 14 residues. Trimming left V 3 bases short and J 3 bases short, with 12 bases between. Germline V lookup: CDR1 SGHRS, CDR2 YFSETQ. The CDR3 region is CASSSDGGDYGYTF. DNA of the CDR3: TGCGCCAGCAGCTCGGACGGGGGGGACTATGGCTACACCTTC.

The chain has TRBV14 and TRBJ1-2; D uncertain. This CDR3 has 12 amino acids. From germline, CDR1 is SGHDN and CDR2 FVKESK. V gave up 1 base and J gave up 7 bases, with 7 bases separating them. The CDR3 DNA reads as TGTGCCAGCAGCCAAGGGGAGGGTGGCTACACCTTC. As protein: CASSQGEGGYTF.

The chain carries TRBV30 and TRBJ1-2; the match to TRBD1 covers 9 bases. V shed 1 base, J shed 7 bases, and the junction held 10 bases outside the gene matches. CDR1 is GTSNPN, CDR2 SVGIG, per germline (reference sequence). The CDR3 runs 15 residues. The CDR3 here is CAWSDSPGQGSGYTF. The CDR3 DNA reads as TGTGCCTGGAGTGACTCTCCGGGACAGGGAAGTGGCTACACCTTC.

The rearrangement joins TRBV28 to TRBJ2-3; perhaps TRBD1 as D (6 bases). CDR3 length: 15 residues. The V and J ends lost 5 bases and 2 bases respectively, with 14 bases between them. Germline assignment: CDR1 MDHEN and CDR2 SYDVKM. The CDR3 loop is CASSAVDRNTDTQYF. CDR3 bases: TGTGCCAGCAGTGCCGTCGACAGGAACACAGATACGCAGTATTTT.

The chain employs TRBV7-2 and TRBJ2-7; D gene ambiguous. The CDR3 runs to 13 residues. Germline V gene sequence: CDR1 SGHTA, CDR2 FQGNSA. V lost 4 bases and J lost 2, with 9 bases in between. As DNA, the CDR3 is TGTGCCAGCAGCTCCTTCACAACCTACGAGCAGTACTTC. This codes for CASSSFTTYEQYF.

Comments on this clone: Other nucleotide sequences from this sample produce the same CDR3. The CDR3: CASSPGQGYEQYF. The DNA for the CDR3 is TGTGCCAGCAGCCCAGGACAGGGCTACGAGCAGTACTTC. The rearrangement links TRBV28 to TRBJ2-7; TRBD1 matches at 8 bases. The CDR3 is 13 residues long. V lost 6 bases and J lost 3; bases outside the gene matches: 4. The germline V gene has CDR1 MDHEN and CDR2 SYDVKM.

In regard to this clone: A read error may account for a junction end that differs from germline. The CDR3 here is CASSLAGHTDTQYF. DNA of the CDR3: TGTGCCAGCAGCTTAGCGGGGCACACAGACACGCAGTATTTT. The chain joins TRBV5-4 to TRBJ2-3, with 7 bases matching TRBD2. This CDR3 contains 14 residues. Germline-derived CDR1 and CDR2 are SGHNT and YYREEE (reference sequence).

CDR3 region: CASSLEARTEAFF. The CDR3 nucleotides read TGTGCCAGCAGCTTAGAGGCCAGGACTGAAGCTTTCTTT. This sequence joins TRBV7-8 and TRBJ1-1; D gene uncertain. Trimming left V 1 base short and J 5 bases short, with 8 bases between. Germline-derived CDR1 and CDR2 are SGHVS and FQNEAQ. This CDR3 has 13 amino acids. Combining the CDR3 with reference TRBV7-8 and TRBJ1-1 gives the whole variable domain GAGVSQSPRYKVAKRGQDVALRCDPISGHVSLFWYQQALGQGPEFLTYFQNEAQLDKSGLPSDRFFAERPEGSVSTLKIQRTQQEDSAVYLCASSLEARTEAFFGQGTRLTVV.

The chain carries TRBV7-9 and TRBJ2-1; 9 bases match TRBD2. Trimming removed 3 bases from V and 8 bases from J; junction bases left unmatched: 8. The CDR3 spans 15 residues. CDR1 is SEHNR, CDR2 FQNEAQ, per germline (reference sequence). The CDR3 DNA reads as TGTGCCAGCAGCTTTAGCGGGAGACCAAGCGATGAGCAGTTCTTC. Translating it yields CASSFSGRPSDEQFF.

This chain connects TRBV19 to TRBJ2-7; D remains unclear. CDR1 and CDR2 (germline): LNHDA, SQIVND (reference sequence). CDR3 length: 14 residues. The germline V and J ends were trimmed by 1 base and 3 bases, with 10 bases remaining between them. The CDR3 is CASSIGGNLYEQYF. As DNA, the CDR3 is TGTGCCAGTAGTATAGGAGGAAACCTCTACGAGCAGTACTTC.